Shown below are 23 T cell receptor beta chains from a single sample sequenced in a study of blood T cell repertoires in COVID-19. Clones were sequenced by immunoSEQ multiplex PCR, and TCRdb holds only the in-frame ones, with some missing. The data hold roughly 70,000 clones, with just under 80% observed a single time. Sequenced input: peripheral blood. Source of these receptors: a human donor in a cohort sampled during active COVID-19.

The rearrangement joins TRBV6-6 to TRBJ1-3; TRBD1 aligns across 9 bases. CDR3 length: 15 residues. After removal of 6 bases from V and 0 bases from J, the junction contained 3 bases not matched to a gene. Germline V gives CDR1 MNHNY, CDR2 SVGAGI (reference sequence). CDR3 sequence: CASSGTGTSGNTIYF. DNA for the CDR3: TGTGCCAGCAGCGGGACAGGGACCTCTGGAAACACCATATATTTT.

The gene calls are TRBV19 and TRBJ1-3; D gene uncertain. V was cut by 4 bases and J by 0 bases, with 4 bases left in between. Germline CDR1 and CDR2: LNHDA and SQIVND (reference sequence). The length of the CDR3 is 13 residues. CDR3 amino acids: CASSRASGNTIYF. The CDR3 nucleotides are TGTGCCAGTAGTAGGGCCTCTGGAAACACCATATATTTT. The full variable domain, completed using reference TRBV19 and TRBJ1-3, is DGGITQSPKYLFRKEGQNVTLSCEQNLNHDAMYWYRQDPGQGLRLIYYSQIVNDFQKGDIAEGYSVSREKKESFPLTVTSAQKNPTAFYLCASSRASGNTIYFGEGSWLTVV.

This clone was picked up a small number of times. The CDR3, as DNA: TGCGCCAGCAGCTTGGCCACGGTAGCTCTCGCGGAGACCCAGTACTTC. Amino acids: CASSLATVALAETQYF. V usage is TRBV5-1 and J usage is TRBJ2-5; D gene uncertain. The V gene's germline CDR1 is SGHRS and CDR2 YFSETQ. This CDR3 is 16 amino acids long. Trimming took 0 bases from V and 5 from J, leaving 17 bases between them.

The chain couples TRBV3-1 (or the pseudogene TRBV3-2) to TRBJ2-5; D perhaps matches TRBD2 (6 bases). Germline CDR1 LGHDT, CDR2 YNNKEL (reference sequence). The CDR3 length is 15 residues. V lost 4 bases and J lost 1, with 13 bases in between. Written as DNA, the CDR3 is TGTGCCAGCAGCCCCATTTGGGGAGGCCAAGAGACCCAGTACTTC. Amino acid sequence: CASSPIWGGQETQYF.

The CDR3 region has the DNA TGTGCCAGCAGCTTAAGAGGGGGGGATGGTGAAGCTTTCTTT. It yields the protein CASSLRGGDGEAFF. The chain uses TRBV5-4 and TRBJ1-1, with a weak D call TRBD1 (6 bases). CDR3 length equals 14 residues. Germline assignment: CDR1 SGHNT and CDR2 YYREEE (reference sequence). V lost 2 bases, J lost 7 bases, and 15 bases lay in between. The whole variable domain, filled in from reference TRBV5-4 and TRBJ1-1, reads ETGVTQSPTHLIKTRGQQVTLRCSSQSGHNTVSWYQQALGQGPQFIFQYYREEENGRGNFPPRFSGLQFPNYSSELNVNALELDDSALYLCASSLRGGDGEAFFGQGTRLTVV.

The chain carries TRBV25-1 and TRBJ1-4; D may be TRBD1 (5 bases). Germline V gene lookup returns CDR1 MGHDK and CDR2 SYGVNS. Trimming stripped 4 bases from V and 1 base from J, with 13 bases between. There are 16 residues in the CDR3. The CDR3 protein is CASSGRQPLTNEKLFF. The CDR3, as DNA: TGTGCCAGCAGTGGCCGACAGCCCCTAACTAATGAAAAACTGTTTTTT.

For the CDR3, the DNA is TGTGCCAGCAGCCTACGCGTAGGGAGAGGTGATGGCTACACCTTC. Its protein is CASSLRVGRGDGYTF. This rearrangement joins TRBV5-4 to TRBJ1-2; no clear D gene. CDR1 is SGHNT and CDR2 is YYREEE in the germline V gene (reference sequence). Trimming stripped 4 bases from V and 6 bases from J, with 19 bases between. This CDR3 is built from 15 residues.

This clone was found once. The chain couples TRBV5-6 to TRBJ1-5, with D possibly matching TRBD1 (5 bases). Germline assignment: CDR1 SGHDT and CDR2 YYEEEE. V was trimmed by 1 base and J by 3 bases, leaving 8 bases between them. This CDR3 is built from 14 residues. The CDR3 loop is CASSLRQHNQPQHF. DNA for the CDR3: TGTGCCAGCAGCTTGCGACAGCACAATCAGCCCCAGCATTTT.

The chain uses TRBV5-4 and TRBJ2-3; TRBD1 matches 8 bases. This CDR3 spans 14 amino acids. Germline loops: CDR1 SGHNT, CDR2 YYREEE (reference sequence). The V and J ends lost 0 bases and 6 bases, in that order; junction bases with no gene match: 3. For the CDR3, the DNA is TGTGCCAGCAGCTTGGGACAGGGGAGGGATACGCAGTATTTT. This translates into CASSLGQGRDTQYF.

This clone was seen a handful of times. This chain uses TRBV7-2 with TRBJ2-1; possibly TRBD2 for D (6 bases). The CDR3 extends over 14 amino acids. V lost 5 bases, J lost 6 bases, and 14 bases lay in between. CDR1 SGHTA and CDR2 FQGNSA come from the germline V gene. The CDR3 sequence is CASSMHSGPNEQFF. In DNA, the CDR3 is TGTGCCAGCAGCATGCATAGCGGACCCAATGAGCAGTTCTTC.

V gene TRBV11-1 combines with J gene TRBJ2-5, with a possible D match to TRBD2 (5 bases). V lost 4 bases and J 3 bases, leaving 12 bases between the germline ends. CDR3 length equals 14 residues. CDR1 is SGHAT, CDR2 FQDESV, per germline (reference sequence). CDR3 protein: CASSSHGREETQYF. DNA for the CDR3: TGTGCCAGCAGCTCTCATGGGAGAGAAGAGACCCAGTACTTC.

CDR3 amino acids: CASSDGRTDTQYF. The DNA for the CDR3 is TGTGCCAGCAGTGACGGTCGCACAGATACGCAGTATTTT. This sequence joins TRBV6-1 and TRBJ2-3, with no clear D. The CDR3 is 13 residues long. V was shortened by 3 bases and J by 1 base, with 5 bases between the two germline ends. CDR1 is MNHNS and CDR2 is SASEGT in the germline V gene.

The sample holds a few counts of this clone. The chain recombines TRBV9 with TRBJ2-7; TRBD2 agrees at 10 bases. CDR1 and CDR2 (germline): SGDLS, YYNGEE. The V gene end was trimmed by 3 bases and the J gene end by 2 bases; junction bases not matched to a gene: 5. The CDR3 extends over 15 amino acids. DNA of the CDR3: TGTGCCAGCAGCGGCGGACTAGCGGCGACCTACGAGCAGTACTTC. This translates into CASSGGLAATYEQYF. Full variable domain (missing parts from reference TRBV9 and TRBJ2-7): DSGVTQTPKHLITATGQRVTLRCSPRSGDLSVYWYQQSLDQGLQFLIQYYNGEERAKGNILERFSAQQFPDLHSELNLSSLELGDSALYFCASSGGLAATYEQYFGPGTRLTVT.

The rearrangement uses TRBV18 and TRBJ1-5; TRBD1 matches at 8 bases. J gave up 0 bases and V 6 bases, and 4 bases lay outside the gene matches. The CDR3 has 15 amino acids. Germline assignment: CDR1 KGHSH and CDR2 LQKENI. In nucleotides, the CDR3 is TGTGCCAGCTCGACACAGGGGGATAGCAATCAGCCCCAGCATTTT. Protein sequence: CASSTQGDSNQPQHF.

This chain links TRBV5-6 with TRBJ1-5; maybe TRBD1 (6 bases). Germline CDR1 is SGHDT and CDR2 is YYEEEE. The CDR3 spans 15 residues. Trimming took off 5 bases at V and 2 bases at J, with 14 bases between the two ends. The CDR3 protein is CASSSQGTGNQPQHF. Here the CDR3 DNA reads TGTGCCAGCAGTTCGCAGGGGACGGGCAATCAGCCCCAGCATTTT.

The CDR3: CASSLDGLAGSNEQFF. As DNA, the CDR3 is TGCGCCAGCAGCTTGGACGGGCTAGCGGGTTCCAATGAGCAGTTCTTC. V usage is TRBV5-1 and J usage is TRBJ2-1; 8 bases line up with TRBD2. V was pared by 0 bases and J by 6 bases, with 8 bases of the junction left unmatched. CDR1 SGHRS and CDR2 YFSETQ come from the germline V gene. CDR3 size: 16 residues.

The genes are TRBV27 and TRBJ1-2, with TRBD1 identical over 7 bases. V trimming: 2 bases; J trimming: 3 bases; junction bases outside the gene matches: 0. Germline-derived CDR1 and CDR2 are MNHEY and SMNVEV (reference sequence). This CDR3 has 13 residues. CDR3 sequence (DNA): TGTGCCAGCAGTTTAACAGGGGACTATGGCTACACCTTC. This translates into CASSLTGDYGYTF.

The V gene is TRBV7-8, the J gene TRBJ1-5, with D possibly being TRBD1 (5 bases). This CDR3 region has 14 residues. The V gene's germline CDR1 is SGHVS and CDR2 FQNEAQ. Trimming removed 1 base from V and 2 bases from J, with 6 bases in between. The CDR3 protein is CASSLGGGNQPQHF. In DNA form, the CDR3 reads TGTGCCAGCAGCTTAGGGGGGGGCAATCAGCCCCAGCATTTT.

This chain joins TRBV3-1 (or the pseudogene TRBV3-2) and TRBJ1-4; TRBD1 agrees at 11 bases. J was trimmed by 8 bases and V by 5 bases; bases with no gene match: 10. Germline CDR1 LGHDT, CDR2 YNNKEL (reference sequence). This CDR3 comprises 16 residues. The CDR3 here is CASSKRTGGGHEKLFF. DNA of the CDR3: TGTGCCAGCAGCAAGAGGACAGGGGGCGGTCACGAAAAACTGTTTTTT.

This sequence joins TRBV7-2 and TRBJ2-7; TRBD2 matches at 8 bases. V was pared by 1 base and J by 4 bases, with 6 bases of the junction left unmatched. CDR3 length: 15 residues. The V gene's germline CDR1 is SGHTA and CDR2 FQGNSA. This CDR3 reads CASSLVASGSYEQYF. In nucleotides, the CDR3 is TGTGCCAGCAGCTTAGTGGCTAGCGGGTCTTACGAGCAGTACTTC.

CDR3 nucleotides: TGCGCCAGCAGCTTGGACGGGTCTTGGTTGAACACTGAAGCTTTCTTT. Translated, it gives CASSLDGSWLNTEAFF. The gene calls are TRBV5-1 and TRBJ1-1; D unresolved. This CDR3 spans 16 amino acids. Germline V gene lookup returns CDR1 SGHRS and CDR2 YFSETQ. V was clipped by 0 bases and J by 0 bases, with 12 bases between them.

CDR3 protein: CASSERQEKLFF. The CDR3 DNA is TGTGCCAGCTCGGAAAGACAGGAAAAACTGTTTTTT. The rearrangement joins TRBV18 to TRBJ1-4; D may be TRBD1 (5 bases). Germline values: CDR1 KGHSH, CDR2 LQKENI. The CDR3 is 12 amino acids. Trimming took off 6 bases at V and 8 bases at J, with 10 bases between the two ends.

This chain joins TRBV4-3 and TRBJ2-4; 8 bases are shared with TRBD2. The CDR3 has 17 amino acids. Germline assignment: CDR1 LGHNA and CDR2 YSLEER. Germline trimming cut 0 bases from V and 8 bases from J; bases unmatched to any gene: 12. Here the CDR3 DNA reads TGCGCCAGCAGCCAAGATGTCGGGAGGGGGAGTAGGGACATTCAGTACTTC. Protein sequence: CASSQDVGRGSRDIQYF.